The T cell receptor beta chain under discussion was sequenced for a study of cytomegalovirus exposure and HLA in healthy donors. Study-wide points: A further, later analysis showed that HLA-associated TCR beta chains (compared with equally common others) were more clonally expanded.

PCR primers comprised 60 Vbeta and 13 Jbeta primers. Profiling relied on immunoSEQ multiplex PCR, and the TCRdb table lists in-frame clones only, not all of them. The sample includes roughly 130,000 clones, less than 85% of them seen just once. This clone is a singleton in its sample. Its specificity is unknown. The sequenced sample consisted of PBMCs. This sequence was found in a male donor in good health and CMV-seronegative.

CDR3 in amino acids: CASSVPARGTSGTNTQYF. The CDR3, as DNA: TGTGCCAGCAGCGTACCGGCCAGGGGGACTAGCGGGACTAATACGCAGTATTTT. The chain couples TRBV9 to TRBJ2-3, with TRBD2 matching 13 bases. The CDR3 loop spans 18 amino acids. Germline V CDR1 and CDR2: SGDLS, YYNGEE. The V gene end was trimmed by 1 base and the J gene end by 7 bases; junction bases not matched to a gene: 12.